This T cell receptor beta chain was retrieved from a study of OX40 agonist ivuxolimab in advanced cancers. Study as a whole: Ivuxolimab was delivered to patients intravenously every 2 weeks at doses spanning 0.01 to 10 mg/kg. Three partial responders included one hepatocellular carcinoma patient and two cutaneous melanoma patients.

The protocol was immunoSEQ multiplex PCR, while the TCRdb copy is restricted to in-frame clones and leaves out a portion. The sample records some 100,000 clones, 90% being singletons. The germline V gene encodes CDR1 SGHTA and CDR2 FQGNSA. V gave up 2 bases and J gave up 0 bases, with 11 bases separating them. The CDR3 contains 16 residues. This clone showed up just a few times. This sequence was found in an adult with an advanced solid tumor such as melanoma, head and neck, liver or kidney cancer. This rearrangement joins TRBV7-2 to TRBJ2-1, with D perhaps TRBD1 or TRBD2 (5 bases each). The material sequenced was CD4+ or CD8+ T cells sorted from blood, taken in a trial of the OX40 agonist ivuxolimab. The CDR3 region has the DNA TGTGCCAGCAGCTTACGGGGCGTAAGCTCCTACAATGAGCAGTTCTTC. Its protein product is CASSLRGVSSYNEQFF.